The 32 T cell receptor beta chains below all came from one sample that was sequenced in a study of T cells in women clearing cervical HPV infection. Data came from immunoSEQ multiplex PCR; TCRdb stores just in-frame clones and leaves some out. This sample's clone table lists about 30,000 clones. The sample consisted of blood buffy coat. Receptors originate from a woman aged 18-69 years with a cervical HPV16 infection that either progressed to CIN3+ or cleared (not recorded which).

Comments on this clone: The read finishes 3 residues shy of the CDR3 end, and the germline J gene is used to complete it. The J gene is TRBJ1-5, the V gene TRBV5-1, with 9 positions matching TRBD1. The V and J ends lost 1 base and 6 bases, in that order; junction bases with no gene match: 5. The germline CDR1 and CDR2 sequences are SGHRS and YFSETQ. This CDR3 is 15 amino acids long. This CDR3 is CASSLSGQGGQPQHF. Partial CDR3 DNA: TGCGCCAGCAGCTTGTCGGGACAGGGAGGTCAGCCC.

Remarks on this clone: Read sequence stops 3 residues before the CDR3 end, and the germline J gene provides the missing end. The genes are TRBV19 and TRBJ1-2; weak D call: TRBD1 (5 bases). The V end lost 3 bases, the J end lost 5 bases, and 16 bases lay between the germline ends. This CDR3 is 15 amino acids long. CDR1 LNHDA and CDR2 SQIVND come from the germline V gene (reference sequence). Partial CDR3 DNA: TGTGCCAGTAGTATCATTGCGGGGGAGGGATATGGC. It is translated as CASSIIAGEGYG. The entire CDR3 is CASSIIAGEGYGYTF. Full variable domain (outside the CDR3, taken from reference TRBV19 and TRBJ1-2): DGGITQSPKYLFRKEGQNVTLSCEQNLNHDAMYWYRQDPGQGLRLIYYSQIVNDFQKGDIAEGYSVSREKKESFPLTVTSAQKNPTAFYLCASSIIAGEGYGYTFGSGTRLTVV.

As to this clone: The CDR3 extends 3 residues past the end of the read, so its final part is completed from the germline J gene. This chain joins TRBV18 and TRBJ1-2; tentatively, D is TRBD1 (5 bases). The CDR3 runs 15 residues. Germline lookup yields CDR1 KGHSH and CDR2 LQKENI. Trimming took 0 bases from V and 4 from J, leaving 12 bases between them. The CDR3 DNA, read in part, is TGTGCCAGCTCACCACCGAAGGGGCGCGGCTATGGC. Translating gives CASSPPKGRGYG. The complete CDR3 protein is CASSPPKGRGYGYTF. Using reference TRBV18 and TRBJ1-2 for the parts outside the CDR3, the full variable domain is NAGVMQNPRHLVRRRGQEARLRCSPMKGHSHVYWYRQLPEEGLKFMVYLQKENIIDESGMPKERFSAEFPKEGPSILRIQQVVRGDSAAYFCASSPPKGRGYGYTFGSGTRLTVV.

About this clone: The sequenced fragment ends 3 residues before the CDR3 boundary, so the rest is inferred from the germline J gene. The V call is TRBV29-1, the J call TRBJ2-3; D is unclear. The V gene's germline CDR1 is SQVTM and CDR2 ANQGSEA. The CDR3 runs to 12 residues. CDR3 amino acids: CSVVTVQETQYF. The CDR3 DNA, read in part, is TGCAGCGTTGTAACAGTCCAAGAGACG.

Remarks on this clone: The CDR3 extends 3 residues past the end of the read, so its final part is completed from the germline J gene. The chain is built from TRBV19 and TRBJ2-1; no firm D call. The CDR3 is made up of 16 amino acids. The germline V gene has CDR1 LNHDA and CDR2 SQIVND (reference sequence). Between the trimmed V and J ends, which lost 2 bases and 7 bases, there was a span of 18 bases. Partial CDR3 DNA: TGTGCCAGTAGTATAATCATGGGTGGCGGTCGGAATGAG. Amino acids: CASSIIMGGGRNE. In full, the CDR3 is CASSIIMGGGRNEQFF.

As regards this clone: The CDR3 extends 3 residues past the end of the read, so its final part is completed from the germline J gene. The genes are TRBV19 and TRBJ2-3; D tentatively fits TRBD1 or TRBD2 (5 bases each). CDR1 is LNHDA and CDR2 is SQIVND in the germline V gene (reference sequence). The CDR3 has 15 amino acids. CDR3 bases read: TGTGCCAGTAGTATCGGTTCAGGGCCCTGGGAGACG. It specifies CASSIGSGPWET. Given in full, the CDR3 is CASSIGSGPWETQYF.

In the case of this clone: The read terminates 3 residues before the CDR3 end, so the remaining end is supplied by the germline J gene. The chain recombines TRBV20-1 with TRBJ1-1, with TRBD1 as a possible D gene (5 bases). This CDR3 contains 15 residues. V was cut by 0 bases and J by 4 bases, with 15 bases left in between. The V gene's germline CDR1 is DFQATT and CDR2 SNEGSKA (reference sequence). The CDR3 spells CSARDFREESTEAFF. The part of the CDR3 DNA that was read is TGCAGTGCTAGAGATTTCAGGGAGGAGAGCACTGAA.

With regard to this clone: The observed sequence ends 3 residues before the CDR3 terminus, with the missing tail filled in from the germline J gene. The chain combines TRBV6-1 with TRBJ1-5; TRBD1 matches at 7 bases. The germline CDR1 and CDR2 sequences are MNHNS and SASEGT. This CDR3 is 15 amino acids long. The V segment lost 1 base and the J segment 8 bases; nucleotides outside the gene matches: 8. This CDR3 is CASSEEVGGVEPQHF. CDR3 DNA (partial): TGTGCCAGCAGTGAAGAGGTAGGGGGCGTTGAGCCC.

Details on this clone: Read coverage stops 3 residues before the CDR3 terminus; the germline J gene supplies the remainder. The chain combines TRBV7-2 with TRBJ2-7; TRBD2 is a possible D gene (6 bases). Germline V lookup: CDR1 SGHTA, CDR2 FQGNSA. The CDR3 totals 14 residues. Trimming removed 1 base at V and 2 bases at J, with 9 bases between. The sequenced part of the CDR3 DNA is TGTGCCAGCAGCTTAGAAGCGGGTCCCTACGAG. This sequence encodes CASSLEAGPYE. The full-length CDR3 reads as CASSLEAGPYEQYF.

As regards this clone: The CDR3 end falls 3 residues outside the read, so it is completed with the germline J gene. V gene TRBV30 combines with J gene TRBJ1-6; 7 bases agree with TRBD1. Looked up from germline, CDR1 is GTSNPN and CDR2 is SVGIG (reference sequence). With 5 bases clipped from V and 10 bases from J, the junction kept 5 bases outside the gene matches. This CDR3 comprises 12 residues. The CDR3 reads CAWDRVRSPLHF. CDR3 bases read: TGTGCCTGGGACAGGGTTCGGTCACCC.

Of note for this clone: The read falls 3 residues short of the CDR3 end, and the missing part is taken from the germline J gene. The rearrangement joins TRBV5-1 to TRBJ2-1, with 10 bases identical to TRBD2. With 2 bases clipped from V and 0 bases from J, the junction kept 2 bases outside the gene matches. CDR1 and CDR2 (germline): SGHRS, YFSETQ. The CDR3 sequence is 16 residues long. The part of the CDR3 DNA that was read is TGCGCCAGCAGCTTAAGCGGGAGGGCCTCCTACAATGAG. Amino acids: CASSLSGRASYNE. The whole CDR3 sequence reads CASSLSGRASYNEQFF. Based on the CDR3 plus reference TRBV5-1 and TRBJ2-1, the full variable domain is KAGVTQTPRYLIKTRGQQVTLSCSPISGHRSVSWYQQTPGQGLQFLFEYFSETQRNKGNFPGRFSGRQFSNSRSEMNVSTLELGDSALYLCASSLSGRASYNEQFFGPGTRLTVL.

Concerning this clone itself: The DNA ends 3 residues before the CDR3 does, and the rest of the CDR3 is filled in from the germline J gene. The chain uses TRBV7-9 and TRBJ1-4; perhaps TRBD1 as D (5 bases). This CDR3 comprises 14 residues. Germline V gene sequence: CDR1 SEHNR, CDR2 FQNEAQ (reference sequence). CDR3 bases read: TGTGCCAGCGTGTCAACCTCTGGGGCCAACGTA. This codes for CASVSTSGANV. The whole CDR3 protein is CASVSTSGANVLFF.

Concerning this clone itself: The read terminates 3 residues ahead of where the CDR3 ends, so the germline J gene completes it. The chain uses TRBV29-1 and TRBJ1-3; D is unresolved. Trimming shortened V by 3 bases and J by 2 bases, and 11 bases separated the two germline ends. Germline CDR1 and CDR2: SQVTM and ANQGSEA. This CDR3 has 14 residues. The sequenced CDR3 bases are TGCAGCGTTGAGCAAAACTCCCCTGGAAACACC. Translated: CSVEQNSPGNT. The complete CDR3 protein is CSVEQNSPGNTIYF.

Note on this clone: The DNA ends 3 residues before the CDR3 does, and the rest of the CDR3 is filled in from the germline J gene. The rearrangement uses TRBV19 and TRBJ1-5, with 8 bases matching TRBD1. Germline CDR1 is LNHDA and CDR2 is SQIVND (reference sequence). The CDR3 has 14 amino acids. The trim removed 7 bases at V and 2 bases at J, leaving 4 bases unmatched. The CDR3: CASKTGGGNQPQHF. The sequenced CDR3 bases are TGTGCCAGTAAAACAGGGGGTGGCAATCAGCCC.

With regard to this clone: The read ends 3 residues before the CDR3 terminus; that terminus is restored from the germline J gene. The rearrangement uses TRBV18 and TRBJ2-3; 13 nucleotides line up with TRBD2. Looked up from germline, CDR1 is KGHSH and CDR2 is LQKENI. Trimming removed 6 bases from V and 6 bases from J; junction bases left unmatched: 6. There are 15 residues in the CDR3. CDR3 DNA, as far as it was read: TGTGCCAGCTCCGGGACTAGCGGGGCCAGTGATACG. Amino acids: CASSGTSGASDT. The CDR3, in full, reads CASSGTSGASDTQYF.

This clone registers medium-sized by frequency. The CDR3 DNA, read in part, is TGTGCCAGCAGCTTCAACCGGGACAGGGGTGAGACC. Protein product: CASSFNRDRGET. Given in full, the CDR3 is CASSFNRDRGETQYF. The chain recombines TRBV7-2 with TRBJ2-5, with TRBD1 matching 10 bases. The CDR3 is cut off 3 residues early in the read; its end comes from the germline J gene. This CDR3 is built from 15 residues. Trimming took 3 bases from V and 5 from J; bases not matched to a gene: 6. From germline, CDR1 is SGHTA and CDR2 FQGNSA.

Worth noting for this clone: The read terminates 3 residues before the CDR3 end, so the remaining end is supplied by the germline J gene. This chain connects TRBV5-5 to TRBJ2-3; D not resolved. The germline V gene has CDR1 SGHKS and CDR2 YYEKEE (reference sequence). The CDR3 length is 12 residues. The CDR3 sequence: CASSLSAETQYF. The part of the CDR3 DNA that was read is TGTGCCAGCAGCTTGAGCGCTGAGACG.

Partial CDR3 DNA: TGTGCCAGCAGCCCAACAGTCAACACTGAA. Translated: CASSPTVNTE. The entire CDR3 protein reads CASSPTVNTEAFF. This chain links TRBV11-2 with TRBJ1-1, with unresolved D. From the germline J gene comes the end of the CDR3, since the read stops 3 residues before it. CDR1 is SGHAT and CDR2 is FQNNGV in the germline V gene. The CDR3 is 13 residues long. Trimming took off 5 bases at V and 2 bases at J, with 9 bases between the two ends.

Turning to this clone: The missing CDR3 end, 3 residues past where the read stops, is filled in from the germline J gene. The chain recombines TRBV7-2 with TRBJ1-2, with unresolved D. Germline-derived CDR1 and CDR2 are SGHTA and FQGNSA. This CDR3 region has 14 residues. The DNA read from the CDR3 is TGTGCCAGCAGCTTAGCGGTAAACTCCTACGAC. Translation gives CASSLAVNSYD. The complete CDR3 reads CASSLAVNSYDYTF.

In the case of this clone: The CDR3 end is not reached by the read, which stops 3 residues before it; the germline J gene fills it in. The chain uses TRBV28 and TRBJ2-7; 10 bases are a match to TRBD1. Germline V lookup: CDR1 MDHEN, CDR2 SYDVKM. CDR3 length: 16 residues. V shed 7 bases and J 3 bases; nucleotides not matched to a gene: 12. The sequenced CDR3 bases are TGTGCCAGCAATAGGGACAGGGGCTCCCAATTCTACGAG. This gives the protein CASNRDRGSQFYE. The whole CDR3 is CASNRDRGSQFYEQYF.

Points on this clone: The observed sequence ends 3 residues before the CDR3 terminus, with the missing tail filled in from the germline J gene. V usage is TRBV19 and J usage is TRBJ2-1; the D gene is possibly TRBD1 (5 bases). Trimming cost V 6 bases and J 9 bases, with 15 bases left between them. CDR1 LNHDA and CDR2 SQIVND come from the germline V gene (reference sequence). This CDR3 spans 13 amino acids. CDR3 bases read: TGTGCCAGTAGCGAGACAGCCCAATTTGAG. As protein: CASSETAQFE. The CDR3 in full is CASSETAQFEQFF.

Points on this clone: From the germline J gene comes the end of the CDR3, since the read stops 3 residues before it. The chain is built from TRBV29-1 and TRBJ1-4; weak D call: TRBD1 (5 bases). CDR3 length: 16 amino acids. The germline gives CDR1 SQVTM, CDR2 ANQGSEA. The CDR3 loop reads CSVGTSGGSGANVLFF. The part of the CDR3 DNA that was read is TGCAGCGTTGGGACTAGCGGAGGCTCTGGGGCCAACGTA.

As concerns this clone: The DNA ends 3 residues before the CDR3 does, and the rest of the CDR3 is filled in from the germline J gene. The chain has TRBV7-2 and TRBJ2-5; tentatively, D is TRBD1 (6 bases). This CDR3 has 11 amino acids. Germline assignment: CDR1 SGHTA and CDR2 FQGNSA. CDR3 DNA, as far as it was read: TGTGCCAGCAGCGCACAGGGAACC. Translation gives CASSAQGT. The whole CDR3 protein is CASSAQGTQYF.

With regard to this clone: The DNA ends 3 residues before the CDR3 does, and the rest of the CDR3 is filled in from the germline J gene. The chain has TRBV12-3 or TRBV12-4 and TRBJ2-5; TRBD2 matches 7 bases. V lost 7 bases, J lost 5 bases, and 10 bases stayed unmatched. There are 14 residues in the CDR3. Incomplete CDR3 DNA: TGTGCCAGCAACTGGCGGGAGAATAGGGAGACC. This translates into CASNWRENRET. The whole CDR3 is CASNWRENRETQYF.

Remarks on this clone: The read gets to within 3 residues of the CDR3 end, and the germline J gene fills in the rest. This chain links TRBV5-6 with TRBJ1-1; D call uncertain. Trimming cost V 5 bases and J 6 bases, with 14 bases left between them. CDR1 is SGHDT, CDR2 YYEEEE, per germline. The CDR3 runs to 13 residues. The CDR3 protein is CASSLSRYSEAFF. Incomplete CDR3 DNA: TGTGCCAGCAGTCTGTCGCGGTACTCTGAA. The entire variable domain, with the rest obtained from reference TRBV5-6 and TRBJ1-1, is as follows: DAGVTQSPTHLIKTRGQQVTLRCSPKSGHDTVSWYQQALGQGPQFIFQYYEEEERQRGNFPDRFSGHQFPNYSSELNVNALLLGDSALYLCASSLSRYSEAFFGQGTRLTVV.

To note about this clone: The read halts 3 residues ahead of the CDR3 end, with the missing end drawn from the germline J gene. This chain joins TRBV29-1 and TRBJ1-2; TRBD1 might be the D (5 bases). This CDR3 contains 12 residues. V lost 7 bases to trimming and J lost 4 bases, with 13 bases between them. The germline V gene encodes CDR1 SQVTM and CDR2 ANQGSEA. CDR3 residues: CSAAGSSYGYTF. CDR3 bases read: TGCAGCGCCGCAGGGTCTAGCTATGGC.

On this clone: The CDR3 end falls 3 residues outside the read, so it is completed with the germline J gene. The chain recombines TRBV5-4 with TRBJ2-3; 7 bases match TRBD2. CDR1 SGHNT and CDR2 YYREEE come from the germline V gene (reference sequence). J was trimmed by 4 bases and V by 4 bases; bases with no gene match: 9. The CDR3 spans 15 residues. Partial CDR3 DNA: TGTGCCAGCAGCCTCTGGGACTACTCGCCAGATACG. The encoded protein is CASSLWDYSPDT. The entire CDR3 protein is CASSLWDYSPDTQYF.

With regard to this clone: The CDR3 extends 3 residues past the end of the read, so its final part is completed from the germline J gene. The J gene is TRBJ1-1, the V gene TRBV7-3; maybe TRBD1 (6 bases). Trimming pared 3 bases from V and 4 bases from J, leaving 9 bases between. This CDR3 region has 13 residues. Germline values: CDR1 SGHTA, CDR2 FQGTGA. CDR3 bases read: TGTGCCAGCAGCTTGACACAGGGCACTGAA. It is translated as CASSLTQGTE. The CDR3 in full is CASSLTQGTEAFF.

About this clone: The read gets to within 3 residues of the CDR3 end, and the germline J gene fills in the rest. J is TRBJ1-2 and V is TRBV6-8; perhaps TRBD1 as D (6 bases). Germline values: CDR1 MNHGY, CDR2 SAAAGT. The CDR3 sequence is 21 residues long. Trimming removed 4 bases from V and 5 bases from J, with 35 bases in between. This CDR3 is CASSFQPPIGGKSVARYGYTF. The covered CDR3 bases are TGTGCCAGCAGTTTCCAACCGCCGATAGGGGGTAAAAGCGTAGCACGGTATGGC.

A word on this clone: The CDR3 end lies 3 residues beyond the end of the read and is filled in from the germline J gene. The rearrangement links TRBV9 to TRBJ2-1, with 11 bases identical to TRBD2. V was clipped by 4 bases and J by 3 bases; unmatched bases: 3. There are 15 residues in the CDR3. Germline V lookup: CDR1 SGDLS, CDR2 YYNGEE. Incomplete CDR3 DNA: TGTGCCAGCAGCACCGGGACTAGCGGCTACAATGAG. This codes for CASSTGTSGYNE. The full-length CDR3 reads as CASSTGTSGYNEQFF.

Details on this clone: The CDR3 goes on 3 residues after the read ends, and that part is filled in from the germline J gene. The chain combines TRBV5-4 with TRBJ2-3; tentative D call: TRBD2 (6 bases). CDR3 length equals 16 residues. Germline V gene data show CDR1 as SGHNT and CDR2 as YYREEE (reference sequence). Trimming cost V 5 bases and J 6 bases, with 22 bases left between them. CDR3 region: CASSSPGLSQIDTQYF. Incomplete CDR3 DNA: TGTGCCAGCAGTTCCCCGGGACTCTCGCAAATTGATACG.

Details on this clone: The read finishes 3 residues shy of the CDR3 end, and the germline J gene is used to complete it. The chain carries TRBV6-1 and TRBJ2-2, with D perhaps matching TRBD1 (6 bases). Per the germline V gene, CDR1 is MNHNS and CDR2 is SASEGT. Between the trimmed V and J ends, which lost 2 bases and 9 bases, there was a span of 16 bases. This CDR3 has 15 residues. CDR3 sequence: CASSESFGQPRELFF. CDR3 bases read: TGTGCCAGCAGTGAATCATTTGGACAGCCCCGGGAG.